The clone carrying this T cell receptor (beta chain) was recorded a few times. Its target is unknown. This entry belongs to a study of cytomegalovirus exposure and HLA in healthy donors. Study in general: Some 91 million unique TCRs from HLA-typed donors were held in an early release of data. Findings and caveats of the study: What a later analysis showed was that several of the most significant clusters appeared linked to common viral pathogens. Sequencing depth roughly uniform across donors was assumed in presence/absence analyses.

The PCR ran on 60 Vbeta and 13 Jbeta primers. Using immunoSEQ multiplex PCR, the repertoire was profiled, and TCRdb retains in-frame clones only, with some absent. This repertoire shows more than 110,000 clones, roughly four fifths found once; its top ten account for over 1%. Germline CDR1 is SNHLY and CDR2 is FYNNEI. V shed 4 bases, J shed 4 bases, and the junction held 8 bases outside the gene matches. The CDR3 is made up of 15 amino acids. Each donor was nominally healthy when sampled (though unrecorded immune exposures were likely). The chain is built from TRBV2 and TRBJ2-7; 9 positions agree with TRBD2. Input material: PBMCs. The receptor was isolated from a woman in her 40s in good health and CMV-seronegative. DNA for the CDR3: TGTGCCAGCAGTGTGGCTAGCGGGGAATTTTACGAGCAGTACGTC. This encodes CASSVASGEFYEQYV.